This TCR beta chain was observed in a study of T cell responses to AZD1222 COVID-19 vaccine. Study-wide background: Pooled in the analysis were second doses at about 4 or about 12 weeks. Study-level findings and limits: Among spike-specific TCRs, nearly half reportedly target unmutated variant regions.

A remark on this clone: The antigen is not known.

Sequencing used immunoSEQ multiplex PCR; TCRdb keeps in-frame clones, though not all of them. The top ten clones hold about 0.9% of a sample with 150,000 to 200,000 clones, 93% of them seen once. The CDR3 sequence is 21 residues long. V lost 10 bases to trimming and J lost 0 bases, with 34 bases between them. CDR1 and CDR2 from the germline V gene are SGHRS and YFSETQ. J is TRBJ1-4 and V is TRBV5-1, with D possibly being TRBD1 (5 bases). This receptor was taken from an adult in good health. This material consisted of peripheral blood, taken on day 0 of AZD1222 vaccination. This CDR3 is CAPRRGEGLTRLTATNEKLFF. The DNA for the CDR3 is TGCGCCCCCCGACGGGGGGAGGGTTTGACGAGATTGACGGCAACTAATGAAAAACTGTTTTTT.